This passage covers 16 T cell receptor beta chains from one sample sequenced in a study of Tregs in tolerant kidney transplant recipients. TCRdb's table, derived via immunoSEQ multiplex PCR, lists solely in-frame clones and lacks some. The table lists 48,000 or so clones, with about 0.85% in the top ten. The sequencing here drew on CD4+ T cells from blood, taken before the transplant. Receptor source: a human donor who received a combined kidney and bone marrow transplant.

A word on this clone: From the germline J gene comes the end of the CDR3, since the read stops 3 residues before it. This rearrangement joins TRBV29-1 to TRBJ2-1, with 9 positions matching TRBD1. Germline CDR1 SQVTM, CDR2 ANQGSEA. With V trimmed by 4 bases and J by 2 bases, 3 bases remained unmatched. The CDR3 is 14 amino acids. The sequenced part of the CDR3 DNA is TGCAGCGTTGTCAGGACAGGGGCCTACAATGAG. Amino acids: CSVVRTGAYNE. The CDR3 in its entirety is CSVVRTGAYNEQFF.

Of note for this clone: A junction boundary mismatches the germline segment, possibly from a read error. The CDR3 end falls 3 residues outside the read, so it is completed with the germline J gene. The gene calls are TRBV4-2 and TRBJ2-7; a weak D match, TRBD2 (6 bases). Germline loops: CDR1 LGHNA, CDR2 YNFKEQ. CDR3 length: 15 residues. This CDR3 reads CASSRGLAPRYEQYF. The part of the CDR3 DNA that was read is TGCGCCAGCAGCCGGGGACTGGCTCCCCGCTACGAG.

On this clone itself: With the read ending 3 residues before the CDR3 end, the germline J gene is used to fill in that end. This chain connects TRBV11-2 to TRBJ2-2, with TRBD1 identical over 9 bases. The CDR3 spans 15 residues. Germline V gene lookup returns CDR1 SGHAT and CDR2 FQNNGV. V gave up 1 base and J gave up 6 bases; unmatched junction bases: 3. The chain's CDR3 is CASSLGTGVAGELFF. Incomplete CDR3 DNA: TGTGCCAGCAGCTTAGGGACAGGGGTCGCCGGGGAG.

A word on this clone: The CDR3 is cut off 3 residues early in the read; its end comes from the germline J gene. The V call is TRBV5-1, the J call TRBJ2-1; D is ambiguous. V gave up 1 base and J gave up 6 bases, with 8 bases separating them. CDR1 and CDR2 from the germline V gene are SGHRS and YFSETQ. The CDR3 covers 13 residues. Partial CDR3 DNA: TGCGCCAGCAGCTTGCCCCAAGCCAATGAG. Protein: CASSLPQANE. The complete CDR3 reads CASSLPQANEQFF.

To note about this clone: The read ends 3 residues early relative to the CDR3; the germline J gene fills the gap. The chain links TRBV7-3 to TRBJ2-2; a possible D gene is TRBD1 (6 bases). The CDR3 sequence is 15 residues long. CDR1 and CDR2 from the germline V gene are SGHTA and FQGTGA. Trimming removed 1 base from V and 4 bases from J, with 10 bases in between. Partial CDR3 DNA: TGTGCCAGCAGCTTAAACCAGGGGATCACCGGGGAG. Translation: CASSLNQGITGE. The whole CDR3 is CASSLNQGITGELFF.

A word on this clone: Read sequence stops 3 residues before the CDR3 end, and the germline J gene provides the missing end. The chain carries TRBV19 and TRBJ1-5, with TRBD1 as a possible D gene (6 bases). The V end lost 7 bases, the J end lost 0 bases, and 10 bases lay between the germline ends. The CDR3 consists of 14 residues. CDR1 is LNHDA and CDR2 is SQIVND in the germline V gene (reference sequence). CDR3 sequence: CASTGEHSNQPQHF. The sequenced CDR3 bases are TGTGCCAGTACAGGGGAACATAGCAATCAGCCC.

With respect to this clone: The DNA ends 3 residues before the CDR3 does, and the rest of the CDR3 is filled in from the germline J gene. V gene TRBV2 combines with J gene TRBJ2-7; D may be TRBD2 (6 bases). This CDR3 is 12 amino acids long. The V end was cut by 8 bases, the J end by 4 bases, with 12 bases between. Germline V gene sequence: CDR1 SNHLY, CDR2 FYNNEI. The part of the CDR3 DNA that was read is TGTGCCAGCCGTCGGGGGTCTTACGAG. Its translation: CASRRGSYE. The whole CDR3 reads CASRRGSYEQYF.

Here the CDR3 reads CASSLDAQGFGYTF. The CDR3 bases that were read are TGTGCCAGCAGCTTAGACGCCCAGGGCTTCGGC. The chain couples TRBV11-2 to TRBJ1-2; a weak D match, TRBD1 (5 bases). Coverage ceases 3 residues before the CDR3 finishes, and the germline J gene fills in the end. There are 14 residues in the CDR3. Germline-derived CDR1 and CDR2 are SGHAT and FQNNGV.

Comments on this clone: The read falls 3 residues short of the CDR3 end, and the missing part is taken from the germline J gene. The chain couples TRBV19 to TRBJ2-5; D perhaps matches TRBD1 (5 bases). Germline V gives CDR1 LNHDA, CDR2 SQIVND (reference sequence). Trimming left V 1 base short and J 2 bases short, with 11 bases between. CDR3 length: 15 residues. CDR3 in amino acids: CASSIGSQGQETQYF. CDR3 bases read: TGTGCCAGTAGTATAGGTTCGCAGGGTCAAGAGACC.

As to this clone: The DNA ends 3 residues before the CDR3 does, and the rest of the CDR3 is filled in from the germline J gene. This rearrangement joins TRBV5-1 to TRBJ2-3; D unresolved. The germline CDR1 and CDR2 sequences are SGHRS and YFSETQ. V shed 1 base and J shed 2 bases, with 14 bases lying between them. The CDR3 totals 16 residues. The CDR3 bases that were read are TGCGCCAGCAGCTTGTCGACTGCAGCGTCCACAGATACG. It translates to CASSLSTAASTDT. The complete CDR3 protein is CASSLSTAASTDTQYF.

For this clone: The read finishes 3 residues shy of the CDR3 end, and the germline J gene is used to complete it. V usage is TRBV18 and J usage is TRBJ2-1, with TRBD2 identical over 16 bases. V trimming: 3 bases; J trimming: 1 base; junction bases outside the gene matches: 6. Per germline, CDR1 KGHSH and CDR2 LQKENI. This CDR3 region has 19 residues. The covered CDR3 bases are TGTGCCAGCTCACCCCGACCGGGACTAGCGGGAGGGTCCTACAATGAG. Amino acid sequence: CASSPRPGLAGGSYNE. In full, the CDR3 reads CASSPRPGLAGGSYNEQFF.

Concerning this clone itself: Coverage ceases 3 residues before the CDR3 finishes, and the germline J gene fills in the end. V and J are TRBV5-1 and TRBJ2-5; TRBD1 might be the D (5 bases). Trimming removed 3 bases from V and 7 bases from J, with 7 bases in between. Looked up from germline, CDR1 is SGHRS and CDR2 is YFSETQ. The CDR3 totals 11 residues. Incomplete CDR3 DNA: TGCGCCAGCAGCTCCCAGGGGACC. Translation gives CASSSQGT. The entire CDR3 reads CASSSQGTQYF.

On this clone: Coverage ceases 3 residues before the CDR3 finishes, and the germline J gene fills in the end. V usage is TRBV30 and J usage is TRBJ1-5, with D hard to call. V dropped 1 base and J dropped 4 bases, with 8 bases sitting between them. The CDR3 loop spans 13 amino acids. In germline, CDR1 is GTSNPN, CDR2 SVGIG (reference sequence). CDR3 residues: CAWSGRANQPQHF. The sequenced CDR3 bases are TGTGCCTGGAGTGGTAGGGCTAATCAGCCC.

About this clone itself: Read coverage stops 3 residues before the CDR3 terminus; the germline J gene supplies the remainder. This chain connects TRBV18 to TRBJ2-5, with TRBD1 identical over 8 bases. This CDR3 comprises 17 residues. Per germline, CDR1 KGHSH and CDR2 LQKENI. J gave up 5 bases and V 4 bases, and 15 bases lay outside the gene matches. The sequenced CDR3 bases are TGTGCCAGCTCACGGACCGCCCGTGGACAGGGATCCGAGACC. Translated: CASSRTARGQGSET. From start to end, the CDR3 is CASSRTARGQGSETQYF.

On this clone: Read data end 3 residues before the CDR3 end; the end is taken from the germline J gene. This chain links TRBV5-1 with TRBJ2-5, with TRBD1 as a possible D gene (5 bases). Trimming shortened V by 0 bases and J by 2 bases, and 11 bases separated the two germline ends. The CDR3 is made up of 15 amino acids. The germline V gene has CDR1 SGHRS and CDR2 YFSETQ. CDR3 in amino acids: CASSLGVTAQETQYF. The part of the CDR3 DNA that was read is TGCGCCAGCAGCTTGGGCGTGACAGCACAAGAGACC.

In regard to this clone: Sequencing ends 3 residues short of the CDR3 end; the germline J gene provides the rest. The chain has TRBV7-9 and TRBJ2-7; the match to TRBD1 covers 8 bases. With V trimmed by 5 bases and J by 6 bases, 9 bases remained unmatched. The CDR3 consists of 14 residues. In germline, CDR1 is SEHNR, CDR2 FQNEAQ (reference sequence). CDR3 DNA (partial): TGTGCCAGCAGCGGGGGGACAGGACCCCGCGAG. It is translated as CASSGGTGPRE. In full, the CDR3 is CASSGGTGPREQYF.